This record concerns one T cell receptor (beta chain) sequence. Its specificity is not known. This sample was taken from a study of OX40 agonist ivuxolimab in advanced cancers. Whole-study results and caveats: Relative to CD4+ cells, CD8+ T cells on average had more expanded clones.

TCRdb's table, derived via immunoSEQ multiplex PCR, lists solely in-frame clones and lacks some. The sample yields tens of thousands of clones, about 86% seen once. Trimming removed 2 bases at V and 3 bases at J, with 14 bases between. The CDR3 has 16 amino acids. Germline lookup yields CDR1 MNHNY and CDR2 SVGAGI (reference sequence). Source: CD4+ or CD8+ T cells sorted from blood, taken in a trial of the OX40 agonist ivuxolimab. The chain employs TRBV6-6 and TRBJ2-1; either TRBD1 or TRBD2 may supply D (5 bases each). The receptor was derived from an adult with an advanced solid tumor such as melanoma, head and neck, liver or kidney cancer. The CDR3 nucleotides are TGTGCCAGCAGTTACCAGGGACCACGCTTCTACAATGAGCAGTTCTTC. Translated: CASSYQGPRFYNEQFF.